In its sample, the clone carrying this T cell receptor (beta chain) was seen many times. This sample is drawn from a study of regulatory T cells in long-lasting Graves disease. The CDR3 extends over 14 amino acids. CDR1 and CDR2 from the germline V gene are SGHAT and FQNNGV. V was pared by 4 bases and J by 1 base, with 11 bases between. In building TCR beta libraries, iRepertoire HTBI primers were used together with Arm-PCR of CDR3 regions. TCRdb redid the calling of the multiplex PCR reads with MiXCR, one entry per CDR3 protein. Counted here are hundreds of thousands of distinct CDR3 sequences, around 20% occurring once; the ten biggest clones make up roughly 8%. Time point described: persistent/refractory GD, antithyroid drugs over 5 years with positive TRAb. PBMC RNA was the source of the TCR library.

The sequences come from peripheral blood mononuclear cells (PBMCs), collected when the disease was refractory, from a patient treated with antithyroid drugs. The receptor's source is a female donor with Graves disease. The chain has TRBV11-2 and TRBJ2-7; no clear D gene. CDR3 DNA sequence: TGTGCCAGCAGCTCCTGGCGGAGATCCTACGAGCAGTACTTC. This translates into CASSSWRRSYEQYF.